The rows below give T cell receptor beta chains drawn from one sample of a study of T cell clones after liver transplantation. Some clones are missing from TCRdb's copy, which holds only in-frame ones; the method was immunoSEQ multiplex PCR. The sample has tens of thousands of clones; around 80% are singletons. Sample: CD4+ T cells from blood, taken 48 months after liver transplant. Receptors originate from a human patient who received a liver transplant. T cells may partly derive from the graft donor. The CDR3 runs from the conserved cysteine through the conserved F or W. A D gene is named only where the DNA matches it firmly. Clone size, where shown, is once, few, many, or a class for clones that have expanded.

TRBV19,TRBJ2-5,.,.,TGTGCCAGTAGACAAGGGGAGACCCAGTACTTC,CASRQGETQYF
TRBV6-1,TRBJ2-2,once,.,TGTGCCAGCAGTCCGCGGGACCTGAACACCGGGGAGCTGTTTTTT,CASSPRDLNTGELFF
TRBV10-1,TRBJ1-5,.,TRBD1,TGCGCCAGCAGTGAGCCAGGACAGGGAGGTCAGCCCCAGCATTTT,CASSEPGQGGQPQHF
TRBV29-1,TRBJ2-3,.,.,TGCAGCGTTGGGTCTTCTAGCACAGATACGCAGTATTTT,CSVGSSSTDTQYF
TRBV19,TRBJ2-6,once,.,TGTGCCAGTAGTCCCCGGTTAGGTGGGGCCAACGTCCTGACTTTC,CASSPRLGGANVLTF
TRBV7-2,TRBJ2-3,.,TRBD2,TGTGCCAGCAGCTGGATAGCGGGAGGGAGCACAGATACGCAGTATTTT,CASSWIAGGSTDTQYF
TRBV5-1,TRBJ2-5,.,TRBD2,TGCGCCAGCAGCTCAAGGACTAGCGGGGGGGAGACCCAGTACTTC,CASSSRTSGGETQYF
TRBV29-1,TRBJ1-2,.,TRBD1,TGCAGCGCTCAACCGGGACAGGGAGTTGGCTACACCTTC,CSAQPGQGVGYTF
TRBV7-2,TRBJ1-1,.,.,TGTGCCAGCAGCTTCCGGGGGGCCACTGAAGCTTTCTTT,CASSFRGATEAFF
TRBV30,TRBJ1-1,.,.,TGTGCCTGGATGTACAGGGAGACCACTGAAGCTTTCTTT,CAWMYRETTEAFF
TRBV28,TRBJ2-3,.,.,TGTGCCAGCCTGGAGGGCCTTGGGACAGATACGCAGTATTTT,CASLEGLGTDTQYF
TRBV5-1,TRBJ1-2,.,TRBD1,TGCGCCAGCAGCTTGGCGGGACAGAACTATGGCTACACCTTC,CASSLAGQNYGYTF
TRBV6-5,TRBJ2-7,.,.,TGTGCCTCACGGACGGGAAGTGCCTACGAGCAGTACTTC,CASRTGSAYEQYF
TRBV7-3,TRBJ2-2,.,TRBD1,TGTGCCAGCAGGTCGCAGGGGGCGGGCGGGGAGCTGTTTTTT,CASRSQGAGGELFF
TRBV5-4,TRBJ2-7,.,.,TGTGCCAGCAGCTCCGGGCCAACACACCCCTACGAGCAGTACTTC,CASSSGPTHPYEQYF
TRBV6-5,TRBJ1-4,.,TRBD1,TGTGCCAGCAGTTACCATGGACAGGGAAGAGAAAAACTGTTTTTT,CASSYHGQGREKLFF
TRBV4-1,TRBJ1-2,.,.,TGCGCCAGCAGCCAAGAGGATTTCCGGATTAACTATGGCTACACCTTC,CASSQEDFRINYGYTF
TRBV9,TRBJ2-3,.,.,TGTGCCAGCAGCGTAATGACGGGGCCCCAACACGCGCAGTATTTT,CASSVMTGPQHAQYF
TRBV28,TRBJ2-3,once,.,TGTGCCAGCAGAACCGACCTTTCCGGGGATACGCAGTATTTT,CASRTDLSGDTQYF
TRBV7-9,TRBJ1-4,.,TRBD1,TGTGCCAGCAGCGAGGACAGGAACTATGAAAAACTGTTTTTT,CASSEDRNYEKLFF
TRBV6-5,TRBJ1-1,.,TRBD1,TGTGCCAGCAGTTGGAAACAGGGGGCAGGTGAAGCTTTCTTT,CASSWKQGAGEAFF
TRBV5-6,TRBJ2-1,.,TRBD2,TGTGCCAGCACCCTGACTAGCCCTTACAATGAGCAGTTCTTC,CASTLTSPYNEQFF
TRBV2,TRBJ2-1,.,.,TGTGCCAGCAGTGAAGCTATGGGGTATTCCTACAATGAGCAGTTCTTC,CASSEAMGYSYNEQFF
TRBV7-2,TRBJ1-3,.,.,TGTGCCAGCAGCCCAACGCAGGCAGGGAACACCATATATTTT,CASSPTQAGNTIYF
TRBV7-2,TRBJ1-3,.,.,TGTGCCAGCAGCTCCGACACGGATTCTGGAAACACCATATATTTT,CASSSDTDSGNTIYF
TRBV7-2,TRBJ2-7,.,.,TGTGCCAGCAGCCGGGACGGCTACGAGCAGTACTTC,CASSRDGYEQYF
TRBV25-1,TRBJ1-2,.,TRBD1,TGTGCCAGCCTTGGACAGGGGAGAATCGATGGCTACACCTTC,CASLGQGRIDGYTF
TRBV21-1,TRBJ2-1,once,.,TGTGCCAGCAGCCCACGACGGGAGTCCTACAATGAGCAGTTCTTC,CASSPRRESYNEQFF
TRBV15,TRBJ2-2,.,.,TGTGCCACCAGCAAAGTCGGCACCGGGGAGCTGTTTTTT,CATSKVGTGELFF
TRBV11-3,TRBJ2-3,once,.,TGTGCCAGCAGCTTGAACACAGATACGCAGTATTTT,CASSLNTDTQYF
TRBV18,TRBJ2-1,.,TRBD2,TGTGCCAGCTCGGTAGCGGGGGGGCTGCTCAATGAGCAGTTCTTC,CASSVAGGLLNEQFF
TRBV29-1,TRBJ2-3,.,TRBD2,TGCAGCGTTGAAGCTAACATAGGACTAGTAACAGATACGCAGTATTTT,CSVEANIGLVTDTQYF
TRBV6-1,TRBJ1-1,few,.,TGTGCCAGCAGTGGACAGGTGAACACTGAAGCTTTCTTT,CASSGQVNTEAFF
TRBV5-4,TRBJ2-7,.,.,TGTGCCAGCAGCTCGGACGCGTATTCCTACGAGCAGTACTTC,CASSSDAYSYEQYF
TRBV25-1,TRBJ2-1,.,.,TGTGCCAGCAGTGATTTCCTATTCGGGGCGGAGGGACCGTTCTTC,CASSDFLFGAEGPFF
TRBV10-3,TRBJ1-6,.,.,TGTGCCACCCGGCGGGGGGCACAGCGTAATTCACCCCTCCACTTT,CATRRGAQRNSPLHF
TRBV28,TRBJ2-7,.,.,TGTGCCAGCAGTTCAGGTTTATCGGGAGCCAACCGGTACTTC,CASSSGLSGANRYF
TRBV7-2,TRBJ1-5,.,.,TGTGCCAGCAGCCAAACTGGGACATCTAGCAATCAGCCCCAGCATTTT,CASSQTGTSSNQPQHF
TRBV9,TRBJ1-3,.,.,TGTGCCAGCAGCGTAGGAGGGGACCCTGGAAACACCATATATTTT,CASSVGGDPGNTIYF
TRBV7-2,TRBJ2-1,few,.,TGTGCCAGCAGGAAGGGGGGCCTTCTCCTTAGGAATGAGCAGTTCTTC,CASRKGGLLLRNEQFF
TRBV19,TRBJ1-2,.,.,TGTGCCAGTAGTATAGATCATAATGGAGGACGAGGCTACACCTTC,CASSIDHNGGRGYTF
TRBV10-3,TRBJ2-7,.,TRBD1,TGTGCCATCAGCGGGCGAACCGGGACAGGGAACTACGAGCAGTACTTC,CAISGRTGTGNYEQYF
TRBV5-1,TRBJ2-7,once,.,TGCGCCAGCAGCTTGCAACTGGCGGGGAACTCCTACGAGCAGTACTTC,CASSLQLAGNSYEQYF
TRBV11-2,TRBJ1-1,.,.,TGTGCCAGCAGCTTACAGAGTAACACTGAAGCTTTCTTT,CASSLQSNTEAFF
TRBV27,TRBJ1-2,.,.,TGTGCCAGCAGTTTTAGGGCAGGGGAAGGCTACACCTTC,CASSFRAGEGYTF
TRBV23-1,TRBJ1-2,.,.,TGCGCCAGCGCTATGGGGGGCGCAAATGGCTACACCTTC,CASAMGGANGYTF